The rows below give T cell receptor beta chains drawn from one sample of a study of beta chain features in type 1 diabetes. Sequenced by immunoSEQ multiplex PCR; TCRdb stores in-frame clones only, minus some. The sample yields around 340,000 clones, around 9% seen once. The sequenced material came from central memory CD4+ T cells from blood. These receptors were taken from a man aged 25 to 45 with type 1 diabetes. Both conserved end residues are part of each CDR3. D genes are given only for firm matches.

D gene: .
V gene: TRBV28
CDR3 protein: CASSGSQGLGYNEQFF

D gene: .
V gene: TRBV28
CDR3 protein: CASSLLQNTEAFF

D gene: .
V gene: TRBV6-6
CDR3 protein: CASIRKGMNTEAFF

D gene: .
V gene: TRBV7-9
CDR3 protein: CASSSTRLVRDEQYF

D gene: TRBD1
V gene: TRBV9
CDR3 protein: CASSVGTGGSSPLHF

D gene: .
V gene: TRBV7-8
CDR3 protein: CASSPTQANTEAFF

D gene: .
V gene: TRBV10-3
CDR3 protein: CAISDGTGVNSPLHF

D gene: .
V gene: TRBV30
CDR3 protein: CAWSVSDRTQYF

D gene: .
V gene: TRBV10-3
CDR3 protein: CAIKVMNTEAFF

D gene: TRBD1
V gene: TRBV18
CDR3 protein: CASSAGGNSPLHF

D gene: TRBD1
V gene: TRBV11-2
CDR3 protein: CASSRGQGLAEAFF

D gene: .
V gene: TRBV7-9
CDR3 protein: CASSLVSQGTDTQYF

D gene: .
V gene: TRBV19
CDR3 protein: CASRGLTTNTGELFF

D gene: TRBD1
V gene: TRBV4-2
CDR3 protein: CASSQGDRATNEKLFF

D gene: .
V gene: TRBV5-1
CDR3 protein: CASRSLGSNSDTQYF

D gene: .
V gene: TRBV27
CDR3 protein: CASSLNRAPNTEAFF

D gene: .
V gene: TRBV27
CDR3 protein: CASSPLTGHRNQPQHF

D gene: .
V gene: TRBV7-2
CDR3 protein: CASSSYGDEQFF

D gene: .
V gene: TRBV9
CDR3 protein: CASSATTSGYGYTF

D gene: TRBD1
V gene: TRBV28
CDR3 protein: CASSSRDRTYNTEAFF

D gene: .
V gene: TRBV5-1
CDR3 protein: CASSLAAGTPLGGEQYF

D gene: .
V gene: TRBV7-9
CDR3 protein: CASSADSYLYEQYF

D gene: .
V gene: TRBV4-3
CDR3 protein: CASSQVPEEPIYGYTF

D gene: .
V gene: TRBV5-1
CDR3 protein: CASSVNTNTGELFF

D gene: .
V gene: TRBV15
CDR3 protein: CATSRGLIGAEAFF

D gene: .
V gene: TRBV27
CDR3 protein: CASSLEAGYEQFF

D gene: .
V gene: TRBV18
CDR3 protein: CASSNQGVGSYEQYF

D gene: .
V gene: TRBV30
CDR3 protein: CAWSEVTGGGYTF

D gene: .
V gene: TRBV28
CDR3 protein: CASSFGANVLTF

D gene: TRBD2
V gene: TRBV5-1
CDR3 protein: CASSFMAGTSGRSTTYEQYF

D gene: .
V gene: TRBV11-2
CDR3 protein: CASSLRPAANTGELFF

D gene: .
V gene: TRBV7-9
CDR3 protein: CASSLAGAETQYF

D gene: .
V gene: TRBV5-6
CDR3 protein: CASSLKGSNQPQHF

D gene: TRBD1
V gene: TRBV7-8
CDR3 protein: CASSLAGQGIQPQHF

D gene: TRBD1
V gene: TRBV7-2
CDR3 protein: CASSLGQPYGYTF

D gene: .
V gene: TRBV7-2
CDR3 protein: CASSLFSEETQYF

D gene: .
V gene: TRBV7-2
CDR3 protein: CASRGGRETGELFF

D gene: TRBD1
V gene: TRBV9
CDR3 protein: CASSVGDRATYGYTF

D gene: .
V gene: TRBV28
CDR3 protein: CASSDGGTQYF

D gene: TRBD2
V gene: TRBV7-9
CDR3 protein: CASSLTSGGPGTDTQYF

D gene: .
V gene: TRBV11-2
CDR3 protein: CASSLRGADYEQYF

D gene: TRBD1
V gene: TRBV6-5
CDR3 protein: CASRRNRGPLHF

D gene: TRBD1
V gene: TRBV4-1
CDR3 protein: CASSQEHRGYGYTF

D gene: TRBD2
V gene: TRBV5-4
CDR3 protein: CASSAGGLAGTYEQYF

D gene: .
V gene: TRBV6-1
CDR3 protein: CASSERVHPSYEQYF

D gene: TRBD2
V gene: TRBV7-2
CDR3 protein: CASSSPSGGYGQFF

D gene: TRBD1
V gene: TRBV19
CDR3 protein: CASSPDREGTSTDTQYF

D gene: TRBD1
V gene: TRBV10-3
CDR3 protein: CAIREQGARETQYF

D gene: .
V gene: TRBV18
CDR3 protein: CASSPRKRVDTEAFF